Below are 27 T cell receptor beta chains sequenced from a single sample in a study of lymphopenia after photon versus proton radiotherapy. Here immunoSEQ multiplex PCR was the method, and the copy in TCRdb shows in-frame clones only, minus some. The data hold around 17,000 clones, with 65% to 90% observed a single time. Sequencing was performed on peripheral blood, taken from a patient treated with proton-based radiotherapy. The receptors here all came from a man aged 65 to 85 with pancreatic cancer.

This rearrangement joins TRBV7-8 to TRBJ1-5; D perhaps matches TRBD1 (6 bases). Germline CDR1 and CDR2: SGHVS and FQNEAQ. The CDR3 covers 18 residues. V was clipped by 5 bases and J by 1 base, with 21 bases between them. The CDR3 bases are TGTGCCAGCAGCCGGGCGGGACACCGCCTAGGGAGCAATCAGCCCCAGCATTTT. Protein: CASSRAGHRLGSNQPQHF.

The rearrangement links TRBV30 to TRBJ1-2; no definite D call. The CDR3 runs 15 residues. Germline V lookup: CDR1 GTSNPN, CDR2 SVGIG (reference sequence). Trimming stripped 2 bases from V and 1 base from J, with 14 bases between. DNA of the CDR3: TGTGCCTGGAGTAACGGTTTCGATTTTAACTATGGCTACACCTTC. Encoded protein: CAWSNGFDFNYGYTF. Drawing the rest from reference TRBV30 and TRBJ1-2, the complete variable domain is SQTIHQWPATLVQPVGSPLSLECTVEGTSNPNLYWYRQAAGRGLQLLFYSVGIGQISSEVPQNLSASRPQDRQFILSSKKLLLSDSGFYLCAWSNGFDFNYGYTFGSGTRLTVV.

The chain employs TRBV6-1 and TRBJ2-2, with 11 positions matching TRBD2. Trimming at V came to 0 bases and at J to 6 bases, leaving 12 bases not matched to a gene. CDR1 and CDR2 (germline): MNHNS, SASEGT. The CDR3 runs to 19 residues. CDR3 sequence: CASSEALRLAGGLPGELFF. In nucleotides, the CDR3 is TGTGCCAGCAGTGAAGCGCTTCGGTTAGCGGGGGGGCTGCCCGGGGAGCTGTTTTTT.

V and J are TRBV11-3 and TRBJ2-2, with 8 bases lining up with TRBD1. The V gene's germline CDR1 is SGHNT and CDR2 YENEEA. With 3 bases clipped from V and 2 bases from J, the junction kept 5 bases outside the gene matches. The CDR3 consists of 16 residues. CDR3 loop: CASSFGQGFNTGELFF. CDR3 bases: TGTGCCAGCAGCTTCGGACAGGGCTTTAACACCGGGGAGCTGTTTTTT.

This sequence joins TRBV21-1 and TRBJ1-5; the D call in the table, TRBD1, was not verified against the DNA. TRBV21-1 is annotated as a pseudogene. CDR3 size: 16 residues. The CDR3 DNA reads TGTGCCAGCAACCCGACAGGGGTAAAGGCCAATCAGCCCCAGCATTTT. It codes for CASNPTGVKANQPQHF.

This chain joins TRBV10-1 and TRBJ1-1; D call uncertain. Per the germline V gene, CDR1 is WNHNN and CDR2 is SYGVQD (reference sequence). This CDR3 comprises 15 residues. Deletions cut 3 bases from V and 0 bases from J, with 11 bases between. CDR3 sequence: CASSENVGLNTEAFF. The CDR3 bases are TGCGCCAGCAGTGAAAATGTGGGTCTGAACACTGAAGCTTTCTTT.

The rearrangement links TRBV9 to TRBJ2-7; tentative D call: TRBD2 (5 bases). Germline lookup yields CDR1 SGDLS and CDR2 YYNGEE. CDR3 length: 11 residues. The V end was cut by 7 bases, the J end by 5 bases, with 10 bases between. This CDR3 is CASSERHEQYF. CDR3 coding DNA: TGTGCCAGCTCGGAGCGGCACGAGCAGTACTTC.

The chain combines TRBV30 with TRBJ2-2; TRBD2 matches 8 bases. Germline V lookup: CDR1 GTSNPN, CDR2 SVGIG (reference sequence). The V gene end was trimmed by 0 bases and the J gene end by 9 bases; junction bases not matched to a gene: 12. This CDR3 has 16 residues. The CDR3 protein is CAWSVRGSGVHRELFF. CDR3 bases: TGTGCCTGGAGTGTACGGGGTAGCGGGGTCCACCGGGAGCTGTTTTTT.

This sequence joins TRBV5-1 and TRBJ1-2; the D gene is possibly TRBD1 (5 bases). The CDR3 runs 14 residues. Per the germline V gene, CDR1 is SGHRS and CDR2 is YFSETQ. Trimming removed 3 bases from V and 4 bases from J, with 13 bases in between. DNA of the CDR3: TGCGCCAGCAGCTCGGAGTCAGGGCCCTATGGCTACACCTTC. It encodes CASSSESGPYGYTF.

The J gene is TRBJ2-1, the V gene TRBV5-4, with D maybe TRBD2 (6 bases). Germline CDR1 reads SGHNT; CDR2 reads YYREEE (reference sequence). There are 16 residues in the CDR3. V lost 0 bases to trimming and J lost 4 bases, with 14 bases between them. CDR3 nucleotides: TGTGCCAGCAGCTTGGTTTCCCAGCGGGCTTACAATGAGCAGTTCTTC. Its translation is CASSLVSQRAYNEQFF.

The CDR3 bases are TGTGCCAGCAGCTCGGACAGGCCGGGATACGAGCAGTACTTC. It codes for CASSSDRPGYEQYF. The chain carries TRBV7-9 and TRBJ2-7, with TRBD1 identical over 7 bases. Unmatched junction bases numbered 7, after V lost 4 bases and J lost 4 bases. Per the germline V gene, CDR1 is SEHNR and CDR2 is FQNEAQ (reference sequence). The CDR3 is 14 residues long. Full variable domain (remainder filled in from reference TRBV7-9 and TRBJ2-7): DTGVSQNPRHKITKRGQNVTFRCDPISEHNRLYWYRQTLGQGPEFLTYFQNEAQLEKSRLLSDRFSAERPKGSFSTLEIQRTEQGDSAMYLCASSSDRPGYEQYFGPGTRLTVT.

On this clone: The junction departs from germline at one end; a sequencing error may be responsible. CDR3 residues: CASGQTRRRAYEQSF. The CDR3 DNA follows: TGTGCCAGCGGCCAGACTAGACGACGAGCCTACGAGCAGTCCTTC. This chain connects TRBV6-6 to TRBJ2-7, with D maybe TRBD2 (6 bases). The CDR3 length is 15 residues. The V gene's germline CDR1 is MNHNY and CDR2 SVGAGI (reference sequence).

The V and J genes are TRBV6-1 and TRBJ1-5, with a possible D match to TRBD1 (5 bases). V was clipped by 3 bases and J by 0 bases, with 12 bases between them. Germline V gene data show CDR1 as MNHNS and CDR2 as SASEGT. CDR3 length: 16 amino acids. The CDR3: CASSELGTYSNQPQHF. The CDR3, as DNA: TGTGCCAGCAGTGAGCTTGGGACTTATAGCAATCAGCCCCAGCATTTT.

The table lists this clone with a few counts. The chain links TRBV7-9 to TRBJ2-5, with TRBD1 matching over 7 bases. Per germline, CDR1 SEHNR and CDR2 FQNEAQ (reference sequence). This CDR3 spans 13 amino acids. Losses at the gene ends were 1 base for V and 5 bases for J; bases not matched to a gene: 1. The CDR3: CASSLVRGETQYF. The DNA for the CDR3 is TGTGCCAGCAGCTTAGTCAGGGGGGAGACCCAGTACTTC.

V gene TRBV30 combines with J gene TRBJ2-2, with 7 bases identical to TRBD1. J was trimmed by 4 bases and V by 7 bases; bases with no gene match: 6. Germline CDR1 reads GTSNPN; CDR2 reads SVGIG (reference sequence). This CDR3 comprises 13 residues. The CDR3 DNA reads TGTGCCTTGAAGGGACAGATCACCGGGGAGCTGTTTTTT. The encoded protein is CALKGQITGELFF.

This clone has a single count. The chain has TRBV9 and TRBJ2-2, with 10 bases identical to TRBD1. J gave up 6 bases and V 2 bases, and 7 bases lay outside the gene matches. Germline V gene sequence: CDR1 SGDLS, CDR2 YYNGEE. CDR3 length equals 16 residues. For the CDR3, the DNA is TGTGCCAGCAGCGTCTCGGGACAGGGGATCGCCGGGGAGCTGTTTTTT. Amino acid sequence: CASSVSGQGIAGELFF.

The genes are TRBV5-4 and TRBJ1-2; tentatively, D is TRBD1 (5 bases). Germline V CDR1 and CDR2: SGHNT, YYREEE (reference sequence). The CDR3 consists of 14 residues. The V and J ends lost 0 bases and 6 bases respectively, with 12 bases between them. This CDR3 is CASSLVQGPHGYTF. The CDR3 nucleotides are TGTGCCAGCAGCTTGGTCCAGGGCCCACATGGCTACACCTTC.

CDR3 bases: TGTGCCAGTAGTGGCCTAGATGAAGCTTTCTTT. This translates into CASSGLDEAFF. The chain joins TRBV19 to TRBJ1-1; D gene ambiguous. CDR3 length: 11 amino acids. The germline CDR1 and CDR2 sequences are LNHDA and SQIVND (reference sequence). V dropped 5 bases and J dropped 7 bases, with 8 bases sitting between them.

This chain links TRBV18 with TRBJ2-5; 7 bases map to TRBD1. V was pared by 8 bases and J by 2 bases, with 14 bases of the junction left unmatched. The germline V gene encodes CDR1 KGHSH and CDR2 LQKENI. The CDR3 is 16 residues long. The CDR3 loop is CASTTGNRGQQETQYF. DNA for the CDR3: TGTGCCAGCACCACCGGGAACAGGGGTCAACAAGAGACCCAGTACTTC.

The rearrangement uses TRBV7-2 and TRBJ2-7; 8 nucleotides align to TRBD1. This CDR3 region has 14 residues. The germline CDR1 and CDR2 sequences are SGHTA and FQGNSA. Trimming cost V 5 bases and J 6 bases; bases outside gene matches: 9. The CDR3, as DNA: TGTGCCAGCAGCAAAAGATGGCAGGGGGCCGAGCAGTACTTC. It codes for CASSKRWQGAEQYF.

The V and J genes are TRBV11-3 and TRBJ1-1, with a tentative D call TRBD1 (6 bases). Trimming took off 6 bases at V and 1 base at J, with 21 bases between the two ends. The CDR3 is 17 amino acids. Germline CDR1 and CDR2: SGHNT and YENEEA. CDR3 bases: TGTGCCAGCAGTTCCATGCAGGGGTTGGTTGGGAACACTGAAGCTTTCTTT. The encoded protein is CASSSMQGLVGNTEAFF.

This CDR3 is CASSNLGTSGGNTGELFF. The CDR3 DNA reads TGTGCCAGCAGTAATCTCGGGACTAGCGGGGGGAACACCGGGGAGCTGTTTTTT. The chain combines TRBV2 with TRBJ2-2, with 14 bases matching TRBD2. Germline V CDR1 and CDR2: SNHLY, FYNNEI. This CDR3 contains 18 residues. J was trimmed by 1 base and V by 5 bases; bases with no gene match: 6.

This chain uses TRBV9 with TRBJ1-2, with 7 bases that match TRBD1. Germline values: CDR1 SGDLS, CDR2 YYNGEE. With 0 bases clipped from V and 7 bases from J, the junction kept 12 bases outside the gene matches. The CDR3 has 16 residues. CDR3 in DNA: TGTGCCAGCAGCGTAGGGACCCGGGACAGATTTGGTGGCTACACCTTC. Encoded protein: CASSVGTRDRFGGYTF.

The gene calls are TRBV7-2 and TRBJ2-1; 10 bases fit TRBD2. The ends lost 5 bases at V and 4 bases at J; junction bases unmatched: 8. Germline values: CDR1 SGHTA, CDR2 FQGNSA. CDR3 size: 16 residues. The CDR3 DNA is TGTGCCAGCAGCCTTGTTGGGACTAGCGATTACAATGAGCAGTTCTTC. This codes for CASSLVGTSDYNEQFF.

The chain couples TRBV7-3 to TRBJ1-3; 11 nucleotides agree with TRBD1. Germline assignment: CDR1 SGHTA and CDR2 FQGTGA. V lost 4 bases and J lost 1; bases outside the gene matches: 3. This CDR3 is 16 amino acids long. CDR3 amino acids: CASSSGDRGSGNTIYF. CDR3 sequence (DNA): TGTGCCAGCAGCTCCGGGGACAGGGGGTCTGGAAACACCATATATTTT.

The gene calls are TRBV6-1 and TRBJ2-3, with 9 positions matching TRBD2. The CDR3 is 16 residues long. V gave up 4 bases and J gave up 4 bases; unmatched junction bases: 9. From germline, CDR1 is MNHNS and CDR2 SASEGT. CDR3 sequence: CASSAREAGGSDTQYF. As DNA, the CDR3 is TGTGCCAGCAGTGCCCGGGAAGCGGGGGGATCAGATACGCAGTATTTT.

This clone was counted between two and nine times. The genes are TRBV7-9 and TRBJ1-2; D remains unclear. V dropped 3 bases and J dropped 3 bases, with 20 bases sitting between them. Per the germline V gene, CDR1 is SEHNR and CDR2 is FQNEAQ (reference sequence). The CDR3 contains 17 residues. The CDR3 DNA reads as TGTGCCAGCAGCTTGGGTAGGTTAGGGAGATTGGACTATGGCTACACCTTC. Protein product: CASSLGRLGRLDYGYTF.